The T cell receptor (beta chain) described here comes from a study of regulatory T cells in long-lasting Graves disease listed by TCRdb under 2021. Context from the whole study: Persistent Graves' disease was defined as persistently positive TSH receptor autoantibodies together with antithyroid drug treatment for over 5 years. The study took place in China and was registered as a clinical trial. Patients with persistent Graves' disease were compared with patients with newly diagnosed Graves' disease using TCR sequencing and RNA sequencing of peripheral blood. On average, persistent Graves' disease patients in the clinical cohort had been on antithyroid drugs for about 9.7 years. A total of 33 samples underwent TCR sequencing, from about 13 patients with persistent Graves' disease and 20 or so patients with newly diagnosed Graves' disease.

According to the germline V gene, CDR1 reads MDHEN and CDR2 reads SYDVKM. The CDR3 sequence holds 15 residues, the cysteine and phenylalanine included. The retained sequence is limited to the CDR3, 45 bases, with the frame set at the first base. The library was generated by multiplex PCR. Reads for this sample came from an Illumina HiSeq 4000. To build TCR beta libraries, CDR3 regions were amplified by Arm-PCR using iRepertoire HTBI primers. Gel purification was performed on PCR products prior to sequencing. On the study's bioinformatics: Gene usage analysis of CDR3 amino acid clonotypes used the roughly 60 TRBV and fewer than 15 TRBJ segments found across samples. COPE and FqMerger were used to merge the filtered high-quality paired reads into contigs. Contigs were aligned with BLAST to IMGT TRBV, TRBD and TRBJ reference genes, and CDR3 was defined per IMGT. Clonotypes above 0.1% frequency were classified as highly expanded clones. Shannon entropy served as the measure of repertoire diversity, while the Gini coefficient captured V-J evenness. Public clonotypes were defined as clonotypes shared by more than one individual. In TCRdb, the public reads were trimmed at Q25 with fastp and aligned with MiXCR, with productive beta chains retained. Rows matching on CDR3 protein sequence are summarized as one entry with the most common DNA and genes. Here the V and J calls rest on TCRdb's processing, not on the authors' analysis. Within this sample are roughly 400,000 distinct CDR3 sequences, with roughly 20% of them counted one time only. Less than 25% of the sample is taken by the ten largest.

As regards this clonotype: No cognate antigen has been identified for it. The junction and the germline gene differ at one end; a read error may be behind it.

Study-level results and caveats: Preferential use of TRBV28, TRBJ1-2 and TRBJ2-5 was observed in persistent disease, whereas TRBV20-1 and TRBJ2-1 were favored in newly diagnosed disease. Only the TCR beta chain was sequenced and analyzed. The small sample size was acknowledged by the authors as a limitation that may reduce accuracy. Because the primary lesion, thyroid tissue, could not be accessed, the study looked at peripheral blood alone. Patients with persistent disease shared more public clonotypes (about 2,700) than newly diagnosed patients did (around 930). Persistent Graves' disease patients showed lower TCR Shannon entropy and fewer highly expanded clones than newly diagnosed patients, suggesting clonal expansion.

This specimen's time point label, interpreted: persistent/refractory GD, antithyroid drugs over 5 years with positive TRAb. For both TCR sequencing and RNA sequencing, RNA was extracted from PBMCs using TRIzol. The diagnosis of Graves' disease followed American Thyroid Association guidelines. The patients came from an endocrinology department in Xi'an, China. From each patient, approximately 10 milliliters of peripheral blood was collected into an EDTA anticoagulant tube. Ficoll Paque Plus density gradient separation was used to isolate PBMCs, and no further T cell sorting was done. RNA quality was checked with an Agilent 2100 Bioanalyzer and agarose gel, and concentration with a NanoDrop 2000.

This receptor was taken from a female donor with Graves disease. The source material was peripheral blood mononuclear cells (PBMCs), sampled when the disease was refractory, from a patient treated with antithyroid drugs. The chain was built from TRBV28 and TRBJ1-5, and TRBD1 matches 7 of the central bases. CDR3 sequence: CASSKLQGTNRPQHF. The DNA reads TGTGCCAGCAGTAAACTACAGGGGACGAATCGGCCCCAGCATTTT.